This T cell receptor beta chain was captured in a study of cytomegalovirus exposure and HLA in healthy donors. Overall study context: Ancestry clustering placed 70% to 90% of approximately 370 genotyped donors in the Caucasian-associated cluster.

In the PCR, 60 Vbeta and 13 Jbeta primers were used. Clones were sequenced by immunoSEQ multiplex PCR, and TCRdb holds only the in-frame ones, with some missing. Here the sample spans about 170,000 clones, 65% to 85% being singletons. The study's findings and limits: Some V segments, including TRBV6-2 and TRBV6-3, were excluded as indistinguishable. A later analysis showed TCR association rates differing by HLA locus, peaking at DRB1 and lowest at HLA-C. Some public TCRs appeared in many individuals, while most sequences were rare.

Germline CDR1 is WSHSY and CDR2 is SAAADI. This CDR3 comprises 14 residues. V trimming: 2 bases; J trimming: 2 bases; junction bases outside the gene matches: 0. Concerning this clone: Its antigen is currently unknown.

This chain uses TRBV10-2 with TRBJ1-5, with 7 bases that match TRBD1. Specimen: PBMCs. This TCR came from a woman between 45 and 65 years old in good health and CMV-seropositive. The CDR3 loop is CASSEDRGNQPQHF. The CDR3, as DNA: TGCGCCAGCAGTGAGGACAGGGGCAATCAGCCCCAGCATTTT.